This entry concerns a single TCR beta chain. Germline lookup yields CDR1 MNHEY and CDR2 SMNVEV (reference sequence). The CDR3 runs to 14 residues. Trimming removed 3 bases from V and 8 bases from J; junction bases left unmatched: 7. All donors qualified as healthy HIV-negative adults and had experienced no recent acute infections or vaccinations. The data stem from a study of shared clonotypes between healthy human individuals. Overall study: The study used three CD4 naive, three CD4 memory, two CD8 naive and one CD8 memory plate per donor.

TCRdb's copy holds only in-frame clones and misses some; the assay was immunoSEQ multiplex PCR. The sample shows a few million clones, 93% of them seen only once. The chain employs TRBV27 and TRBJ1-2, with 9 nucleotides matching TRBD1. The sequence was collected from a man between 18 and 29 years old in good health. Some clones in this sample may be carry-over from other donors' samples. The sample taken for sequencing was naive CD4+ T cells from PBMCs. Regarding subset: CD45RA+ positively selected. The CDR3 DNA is TGTGCCAGCAGTTTCACAGGGGGCTTCGGAGGCTACACCTTC. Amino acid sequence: CASSFTGGFGGYTF.